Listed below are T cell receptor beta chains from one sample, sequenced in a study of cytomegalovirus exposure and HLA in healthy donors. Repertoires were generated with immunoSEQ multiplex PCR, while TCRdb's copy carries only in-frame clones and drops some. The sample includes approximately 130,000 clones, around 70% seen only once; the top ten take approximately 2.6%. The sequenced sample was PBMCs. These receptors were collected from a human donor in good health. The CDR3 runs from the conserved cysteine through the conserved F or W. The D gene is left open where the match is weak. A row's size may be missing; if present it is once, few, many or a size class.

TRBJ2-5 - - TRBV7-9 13 TGTGCCAGCAGCTTAGTAGCGGAAGAGACCCAGTACTTC CASSLVAEETQYF
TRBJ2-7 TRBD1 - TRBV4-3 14 TGCGCCAGCAGCCAAAGGCAGGGGGACTACGAGCAGTACTTC CASSQRQGDYEQYF
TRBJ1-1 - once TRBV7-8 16 TGTGCCAGCAGCTTAATCAGGGGCAGTTGGGGAACTGAAGCTTTCTTT CASSLIRGSWGTEAFF
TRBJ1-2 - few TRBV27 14 TGTGCCAGCAGAAGGGGTGTGTGGGGCGATGGCTACACCTTC CASRRGVWGDGYTF
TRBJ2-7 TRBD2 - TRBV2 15 TGTGCCAGCGGGGGGTCTGCGGGAGGAACCTACGAGCAGTACTTC CASGGSAGGTYEQYF
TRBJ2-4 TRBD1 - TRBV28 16 TGTGCCAGCAGTAGAGGGGGCATGGTTGACAAAAACATTCAGTACTTC CASSRGGMVDKNIQYF
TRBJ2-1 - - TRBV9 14 TGTGCCAGCAGCGTCGGCGGCTCCTACAATGAGCAGTTCTTC CASSVGGSYNEQFF
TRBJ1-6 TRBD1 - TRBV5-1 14 TGCGCCAGCAGCACGACAGGGTTTAATTCACCCCTCCACTTT CASSTTGFNSPLHF
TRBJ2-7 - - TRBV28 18 TGTGCCAGCAGTTTTGGTGTGACGGAGCACGTGACCTCCTACGAGCAGTACTTC CASSFGVTEHVTSYEQYF
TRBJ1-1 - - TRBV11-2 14 TGTGCCAGCAGCTTATTAGGGGGAGACACTGAAGCTTTCTTT CASSLLGGDTEAFF
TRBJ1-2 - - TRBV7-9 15 TGTTCCAGCAGCCGGACAGACCGGCCAATATATAACTACACCTTC CSSSRTDRPIYNYTF
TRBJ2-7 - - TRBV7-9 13 TGTGCCAGCAGCATGGCCGGAGGATCCGAGCAGTACTTC CASSMAGGSEQYF
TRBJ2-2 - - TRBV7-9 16 TGTTCCAGCATCGCTGAGGTAGTACGCCCCACCGGGGAGCTGTTTTTT CSSIAEVVRPTGELFF
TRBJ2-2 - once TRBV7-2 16 TGTGCCAGCAGCTTAGTTGGCGGGGTGCTCGCCGGGGAGCTGTTTTTT CASSLVGGVLAGELFF
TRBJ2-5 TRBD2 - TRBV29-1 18 TGCAGCTTCTGTAAACTAGCGGGGGGGATTGGGTACCAAGAGACCCAGTACTTC CSFCKLAGGIGYQETQYF
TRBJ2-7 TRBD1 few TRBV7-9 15 TGTGCCAGCAGCTTTTTCGGACAGGGGGCAGACGAGCAGTACTTC CASSFFGQGADEQYF
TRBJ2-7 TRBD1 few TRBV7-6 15 TGTGCCAGCAGCTTGACGGGACAGGGGCTCTACGAGCAGTACTTC CASSLTGQGLYEQYF
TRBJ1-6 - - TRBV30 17 TGTGCCTGGAGGGAACTCGTCGGGCAGGGGTATAATTCACCCCTCCACTTT CAWRELVGQGYNSPLHF
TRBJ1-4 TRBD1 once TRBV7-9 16 TGTGCCAGCAGCTTACAAGGGACAGGGTCTTGGGAAAAACTGTTTTTT CASSLQGTGSWEKLFF
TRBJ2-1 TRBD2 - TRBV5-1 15 TGCGCCAGCAGCTTGAGAGCGGGGGGCTACAATGAGCAGTTCTTC CASSLRAGGYNEQFF
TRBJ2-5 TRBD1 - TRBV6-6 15 TGTGCCAGCAGTTACGGGACAGGGGGACAAGAGACCCAGTACTTC CASSYGTGGQETQYF
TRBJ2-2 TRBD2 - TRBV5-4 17 TGTGCCAGCAGCCCGGACCAGCTAGCGGGAGTTAACGGGGAGCTGTTTTTT CASSPDQLAGVNGELFF
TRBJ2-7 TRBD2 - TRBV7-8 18 TGTGCCAGCAGCTGGACTCGACTAGCGGGGGCAAACTCCTACGAGCAGTACTTC CASSWTRLAGANSYEQYF
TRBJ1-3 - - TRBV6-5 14 TGTGCCAGCAGCATACAGGGTTCTGGAAACACCATATATTTT CASSIQGSGNTIYF
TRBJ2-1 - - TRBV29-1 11 TGCAGCGTTCGGGAGCTCAATGAGCAGTTCTTC CSVRELNEQFF
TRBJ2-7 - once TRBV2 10 TGTGCCAGCAGTATCAACGAGCAGTACTTC CASSINEQYF
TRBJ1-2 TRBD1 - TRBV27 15 TGTGCCAGCAGACTAACGACTTACAGGGGGCCTGGCTACACCTTC CASRLTTYRGPGYTF
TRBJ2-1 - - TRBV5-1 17 TGCGCCAGCAGCTTGGGCCTGCGGGGACTCGTTTACAATGAGCAGTTCTTC CASSLGLRGLVYNEQFF
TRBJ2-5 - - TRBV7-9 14 TGTGCCAGCAGCCCCTCCGGACTCCAAGAGACCCAGTACTTC CASSPSGLQETQYF